This T cell receptor beta chain was profiled in a study of blood T cell repertoires in COVID-19. Profiled with immunoSEQ multiplex PCR; TCRdb holds only in-frame clones, not every one. The sample holds 250,000 to 300,000 clones, approximately 91% seen once. The sample consisted of PBMCs or T cells enriched from blood (not recorded which). This clonotype originated in a woman aged 40 to 50 with acute COVID-19.

The CDR3 loop reads CASSLAGGSYNEQFF. Here the CDR3 DNA reads TGCGCCAGCAGCCTCGCGGGCGGGTCCTACAATGAGCAGTTCTTC. The chain is built from TRBV4-3 and TRBJ2-1, with TRBD2 as a possible D gene (5 bases). Germline-derived CDR1 and CDR2 are LGHNA and YSLEER. Trimming removed 4 bases at V and 1 base at J, with 11 bases between. This CDR3 is built from 15 residues.